What follows are 15 T cell receptor beta chains derived from one specimen sequenced in a study of cytomegalovirus exposure and HLA in healthy donors. TCRdb keeps only in-frame clones here, not all; method: immunoSEQ multiplex PCR. The sample includes 150,000 to 250,000 clones, about 81% of them seen just once. Sequencing used PBMCs. The origin of the receptors is a woman aged 25 to 45 in good health and CMV-seronegative.

The V gene is TRBV6-6, the J gene TRBJ1-1; 9 bases agree with TRBD1. The CDR3 spans 16 residues. Germline V gene lookup returns CDR1 MNHNY and CDR2 SVGAGI (reference sequence). Trimming took 0 bases from V and 1 from J; bases not matched to a gene: 3. In DNA, the CDR3 is TGTGCCAGCAGTTACTCGATGGGACAGGGGAACACTGAAGCTTTCTTT. This gives the protein CASSYSMGQGNTEAFF.

A note on this clone: Other DNA sequences from this sample encode an identical CDR3 as well. This sequence joins TRBV20-1 and TRBJ2-7, with D perhaps TRBD1 (5 bases). The CDR3 has 11 residues. Deletions cut 2 bases from V and 5 bases from J, with 7 bases between. The germline V gene has CDR1 DFQATT and CDR2 SNEGSKA (reference sequence). The CDR3, as DNA: TGCAGTGCTAGACAGGGTAACGAGCAGTACTTC. Amino acids: CSARQGNEQYF.

The chain joins TRBV21-1 to TRBJ1-2. TRBV21-1 is noted as a pseudogene. The CDR3 is made up of 13 amino acids. The CDR3 region is CASSKTTGGGYTF. CDR3 DNA sequence: TGTGCCAGCAGCAAAACCACCGGGGGAGGCTACACCTTC.

The V gene is TRBV30, the J gene TRBJ2-3; TRBD1 might be the D (6 bases). CDR3 length: 15 residues. V lost 3 bases and J lost 0, with 13 bases in between. Germline CDR1 GTSNPN, CDR2 SVGIG (reference sequence). The CDR3 DNA sequence: TGTGCCTGGAGAGTCAGGGGCCGGAGCACAGATACGCAGTATTTT. Protein product: CAWRVRGRSTDTQYF.

This rearrangement joins TRBV2 to TRBJ2-2; no clear D. The V gene lost 7 bases and the J gene lost 2 bases, with 8 bases spanning the gap. Germline V CDR1 and CDR2: SNHLY, FYNNEI. This CDR3 has 13 residues. This CDR3 reads CASMRENTGELFF. The CDR3, as DNA: TGTGCCAGCATGAGAGAAAACACCGGGGAGCTGTTTTTT.

CDR3: CASSFGGRGHQPQHF. CDR3 nucleotides: TGTGCCAGCAGCTTTGGGGGCAGGGGTCATCAGCCCCAGCATTTT. The gene calls are TRBV5-6 and TRBJ1-5; TRBD1 is a possible D gene (6 bases). V was shortened by 2 bases and J by 5 bases, with 14 bases between the two germline ends. This CDR3 has 15 amino acids. Germline values: CDR1 SGHDT, CDR2 YYEEEE.

This sequence joins TRBV14 and TRBJ2-1, with 10 nucleotides matching TRBD2. This CDR3 comprises 17 residues. V shed 4 bases, J shed 9 bases, and the junction held 15 bases outside the gene matches. Germline V CDR1 and CDR2: SGHDN, FVKESK. CDR3 sequence: CASSPSRLAGSRGEQFF. CDR3 coding DNA: TGTGCCAGCAGCCCCAGCCGACTAGCGGGCTCACGGGGTGAGCAGTTCTTC.

V usage is TRBV29-1 and J usage is TRBJ1-1; D possibly corresponds to TRBD1 (5 bases). Trimming cost V 3 bases and J 5 bases, with 10 bases left between them. The CDR3 is 12 amino acids. Germline CDR1 SQVTM, CDR2 ANQGSEA. The CDR3 nucleotides are TGCAGCGTTGAGATGAGACAGACTGAAGCTTTCTTT. It specifies CSVEMRQTEAFF.

The chain has TRBV28 and TRBJ1-6, with 7 positions matching TRBD1. Losses at the gene ends were 5 bases for V and 10 bases for J; bases not matched to a gene: 17. CDR1 is MDHEN and CDR2 is SYDVKM in the germline V gene. CDR3 length: 17 amino acids. The CDR3 DNA follows: TGTGCCAGCAGTCCAAACCGACTAGGGGGCGCGGGATCACCCCTCCACTTT. Its protein is CASSPNRLGGAGSPLHF.

This chain joins TRBV11-2 and TRBJ2-5, with D perhaps matching TRBD2 (5 bases). Germline V gene lookup returns CDR1 SGHAT and CDR2 FQNNGV. The CDR3 consists of 13 residues. V gave up 3 bases and J gave up 8 bases, with 13 bases separating them. The CDR3 region has the DNA TGTGCCAGCAGCTTGGACTTACGATTTACCCAGTACTTC. Translated: CASSLDLRFTQYF. Together with reference TRBV11-2 and TRBJ2-5, the CDR3 gives the full variable domain: EAGVAQSPRYKIIEKRQSVAFWCNPISGHATLYWYQQILGQGPKLLIQFQNNGVVDDSQLPKDRFSAERLKGVDSTLKIQPAKLEDSAVYLCASSLDLRFTQYFGPGTRLLVL.

This chain connects TRBV9 to TRBJ2-7, with D possibly matching TRBD2 (5 bases). In germline, CDR1 is SGDLS, CDR2 YYNGEE. Trimming removed 0 bases at V and 3 bases at J, with 13 bases between. CDR3 length equals 15 residues. The CDR3 protein is CASSVAGSSNYEQYF. In DNA, the CDR3 is TGTGCCAGCAGCGTAGCTGGGAGTTCCAACTACGAGCAGTACTTC.

This chain links TRBV2 with TRBJ2-7; 7 bases are a match to TRBD2. The CDR3 runs 15 residues. The V and J ends lost 2 bases and 3 bases, in that order; junction bases with no gene match: 7. In germline, CDR1 is SNHLY, CDR2 FYNNEI. The CDR3 nucleotides are TGTGCCAGCAGTGAAAGTCCTCGGGGGGACTACGAGCAGTACTTC. Translation: CASSESPRGDYEQYF.

This rearrangement joins TRBV27 to TRBJ1-5, with D tentatively TRBD1 (5 bases). The CDR3 length is 15 residues. Per the germline V gene, CDR1 is MNHEY and CDR2 is SMNVEV (reference sequence). V gave up 6 bases and J gave up 2 bases, with 14 bases separating them. The CDR3 loop is CASRVGGLGNQPQHF. Written as DNA, the CDR3 is TGTGCCAGCAGGGTGGGGGGTCTGGGCAATCAGCCCCAGCATTTT.

This clone was detected once. This chain uses TRBV30 with TRBJ1-2, with D possibly TRBD1 on 6 matching bases. The germline V gene has CDR1 GTSNPN and CDR2 SVGIG (reference sequence). Trimming took off 1 base at V and 4 bases at J, with 10 bases between the two ends. CDR3 length: 13 amino acids. The CDR3 nucleotides are TGTGCCTGGAGTGAGGACAGCCCCTATGGCTACACCTTC. Its translation is CAWSEDSPYGYTF.

V is TRBV5-6 and J is TRBJ2-1, with D unclear. Germline V gene lookup returns CDR1 SGHDT and CDR2 YYEEEE. Trimming shortened V by 0 bases and J by 8 bases, and 9 bases separated the two germline ends. The CDR3 runs to 13 residues. The CDR3 region is CASSLVLTHEQFF. CDR3 nucleotide sequence: TGTGCCAGCAGCTTGGTCCTAACCCATGAGCAGTTCTTC.